This T cell receptor beta chain appears in the sequencing data of a study of T cells in localized non-small cell lung cancer. The CDR3 is 14 residues long. The germline V gene has CDR1 SGDLS and CDR2 YYNGEE. V gave up 4 bases and J gave up 5 bases; unmatched junction bases: 6. Clones were read by immunoSEQ multiplex PCR, and TCRdb kept only the in-frame ones, dropping some. This sample has fewer than 75,000 clones, with less than 85% found just once. Concerning this clone: Its antigen remains unidentified.

Study outcomes and limitations: Heterogeneity within the tumor remains possible, as just one region underwent sequencing.

The sequencing here drew on peripheral blood, taken before any cancer treatment. The chain employs TRBV9 and TRBJ2-3; 8 bases map to TRBD2. The receptor comes from an older female donor with stage I lung adenocarcinoma. The CDR3 region has the DNA TGTGCCAGCAGCCCGGGAGGGCGGCAAGATACGCAGTATTTT. It yields the protein CASSPGGRQDTQYF.